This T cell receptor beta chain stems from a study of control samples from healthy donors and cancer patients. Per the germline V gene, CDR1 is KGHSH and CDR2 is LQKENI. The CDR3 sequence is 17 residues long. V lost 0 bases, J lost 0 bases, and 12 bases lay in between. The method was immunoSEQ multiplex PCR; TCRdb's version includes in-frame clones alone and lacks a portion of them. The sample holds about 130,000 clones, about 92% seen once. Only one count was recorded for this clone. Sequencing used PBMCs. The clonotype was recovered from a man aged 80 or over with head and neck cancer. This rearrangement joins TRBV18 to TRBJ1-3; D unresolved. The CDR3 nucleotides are TGTGCCAGCTCACCACCCGGCGGGCAGACCTCTGGAAACACCATATATTTT. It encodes CASSPPGGQTSGNTIYF. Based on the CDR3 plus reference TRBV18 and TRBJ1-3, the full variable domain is NAGVMQNPRHLVRRRGQEARLRCSPMKGHSHVYWYRQLPEEGLKFMVYLQKENIIDESGMPKERFSAEFPKEGPSILRIQQVVRGDSAAYFCASSPPGGQTSGNTIYFGEGSWLTVV.